A selection of T cell receptor beta chains follows, all from one sample in a study of cytomegalovirus exposure and HLA in healthy donors. TCRdb keeps only in-frame clones here, not all; method: immunoSEQ multiplex PCR. The sample holds some 100,000 clones, 84% seen once. The sequencing input was PBMCs. These receptors all come from a woman aged 18 to 35 in good health and CMV-seronegative. Both conserved end residues are part of each CDR3. The D gene is left open where the match is weak. For some rows the clone size is stated as once, few or many, or as a class when expanded; others skip it.

d_call	clone_size	v_call	j_call	cdr3_aa	cdr3_nt
.	.	TRBV28	TRBJ2-1	CASSFGGSGYNEQFF	TGTGCCAGCAGTTTTGGGGGGAGTGGCTACAATGAGCAGTTCTTC
TRBD1	.	TRBV9	TRBJ1-2	CASSAQGGYGYTF	TGTGCCAGCAGCGCACAGGGGGGGTATGGCTACACCTTC
.	.	TRBV21-1	TRBJ2-7	CASSKLPVRLAVHSYEQYF	TGTGCCAGCAGCAAGCTTCCAGTCAGGCTAGCGGTACACTCCTACGAGCAGTACTTC
.	.	TRBV28	TRBJ1-2	CASSSGIYGYTF	TGTGCCAGCAGTAGTGGCATCTATGGCTACACCTTC
TRBD1	.	TRBV11-2	TRBJ2-7	CASSLDAGGVYEQYF	TGTGCCAGCAGCTTAGACGCAGGGGGCGTCTACGAGCAGTACTTC
.	.	TRBV6-1	TRBJ1-1	CASSYGTEAFF	TGTGCCAGCAGTTACGGCACTGAAGCTTTCTTT
.	.	TRBV5-1	TRBJ1-2	CASTLLDTNNYGYTF	TGCGCCAGCACCCTCCTCGACACAAATAACTATGGCTACACCTTC
TRBD1	.	TRBV9	TRBJ1-5	CASSVGDRGRSNQPQHF	TGTGCCAGCAGCGTAGGGGACAGGGGGCGGAGCAATCAGCCCCAGCATTTT
TRBD1	.	TRBV9	TRBJ1-2	CASSGDRGTYGYTF	TGTGCCAGCAGCGGCGACAGGGGAACCTATGGCTACACCTTC
TRBD1	.	TRBV11-3	TRBJ2-2	CASSNSRDSTHTGELFF	TGTGCCAGCAGCAATAGCCGGGACAGCACTCACACCGGGGAGCTGTTTTTT
.	.	TRBV11-2	TRBJ2-7	CASSLVGQGGSYEQYF	TGTGCCAGCAGCTTAGTAGGGCAGGGCGGCTCCTACGAGCAGTACTTC
.	.	TRBV7-9	TRBJ2-3	CASSLVSGTDTQYF	TGTGCCAGCAGCTTAGTGTCGGGCACAGATACGCAGTATTTT
.	.	TRBV14	TRBJ1-2	CASSQSVRGDGYTF	TGTGCCAGCAGCCAGTCGGTACGGGGTGACGGCTACACCTTC
.	.	TRBV4-3	TRBJ2-2	CASSQGGLRTGELFF	TGCGCCAGCAGCCAAGGGGGACTTCGCACCGGGGAGCTGTTTTTT
TRBD1	.	TRBV5-6	TRBJ2-7	CASSPDRVLHEQYF	TGTGCCAGCAGCCCGGACAGGGTACTCCACGAGCAGTACTTC
.	.	TRBV28	TRBJ1-4	CASRAPRGGYEKLFF	TGTGCCAGCAGAGCCCCTAGGGGAGGGTACGAAAAACTGTTTTTT
.	.	TRBV2	TRBJ1-1	CASSDWGSRDIFF	TGTGCCAGCAGTGACTGGGGGTCCCGGGACATATTCTTT
TRBD2	.	TRBV5-4	TRBJ2-7	CASSYTSGRIYEQYF	TGTGCCAGCAGCTATACTAGCGGGAGGATCTACGAGCAGTACTTC
.	.	TRBV6-5	TRBJ2-2	CASRTVWNTGELFF	TGTGCCAGCAGGACAGTATGGAACACCGGGGAGCTGTTTTTT
TRBD2	.	TRBV28	TRBJ2-5	CASSSRGGQETQYF	TGTGCCAGCAGTTCCCGGGGGGGTCAAGAGACCCAGTACTTC
.	.	TRBV10-3	TRBJ1-1	CAIRLGGWTEAFF	TGTGCCATCAGGCTGGGGGGATGGACTGAAGCTTTCTTT
TRBD1	.	TRBV27	TRBJ1-1	CASSPWTGLAFF	TGTGCCAGCAGTCCGTGGACAGGGTTAGCTTTCTTT
TRBD1	.	TRBV19	TRBJ2-2	CASRTGSGELFF	TGTGCCAGTAGGACAGGGTCCGGGGAGCTGTTTTTT
TRBD1	few	TRBV4-3	TRBJ1-2	CASSSRQGDGYTF	TGCGCCAGCAGCTCGCGACAGGGAGATGGCTACACCTTC
TRBD1	.	TRBV19	TRBJ2-3	CASSSPGTGTGDTQYF	TGTGCCAGTAGTAGCCCCGGGACAGGGACTGGAGATACGCAGTATTTT
.	.	TRBV7-2	TRBJ2-2	CASSFQRSANTGELFF	TGTGCCAGCAGCTTCCAGCGGAGCGCGAACACCGGGGAGCTGTTTTTT
TRBD1	.	TRBV2	TRBJ2-7	CASSQGDRVYEQYF	TGTGCCAGCAGCCAAGGGGACAGAGTATACGAGCAGTACTTC
TRBD1	.	TRBV7-9	TRBJ2-7	CSSSPGTGVAYEQYF	TGTTCCAGCAGCCCGGGGACAGGGGTAGCCTACGAGCAGTACTTC
.	.	TRBV20-1	TRBJ2-1	CSASQGLRPFF	TGCAGTGCTAGCCAGGGCCTGCGCCCGTTCTTC
.	few	TRBV18	TRBJ1-4	CASSPIRGGGSEKLFF	TGTGCCAGCTCACCAATCAGGGGCGGAGGAAGTGAAAAACTGTTTTTT
.	.	TRBV15	TRBJ2-6	CATSSGGSGLSGANVLTF	TGTGCCACCAGCAGTGGTGGGTCAGGCCTCTCTGGGGCCAACGTCCTGACTTTC